This T cell receptor beta chain is from a study of cytomegalovirus exposure and HLA in healthy donors. In this sample, this clone turned up a few times. Its matching antigen is unknown. Amplification used 60 Vbeta primers and 13 Jbeta primers. Assay: immunoSEQ multiplex PCR; the TCRdb copy retains only in-frame clones and omits some. This table has about 190,000 clones, around 75% appearing once. Findings and limits, study-wide: A later analysis linked a missense DCLRE1C variant to TCR beta V- and J-gene trimming.

At sampling all donors were nominally healthy, likely with unrecorded immune exposures. The germline gives CDR1 MNHEY, CDR2 SVGAGI. Trimming removed 6 bases from V and 10 bases from J; junction bases left unmatched: 11. CDR3 length: 15 residues. The chain joins TRBV6-5 to TRBJ2-1; 11 bases map to TRBD2. The source is a young woman in good health and CMV-seropositive. Sequenced sample: PBMCs. CDR3 protein: CASSPTSGSSQEQFF. For the CDR3, the DNA is TGTGCCAGCAGCCCAACTAGCGGGAGCTCCCAAGAGCAGTTCTTC.